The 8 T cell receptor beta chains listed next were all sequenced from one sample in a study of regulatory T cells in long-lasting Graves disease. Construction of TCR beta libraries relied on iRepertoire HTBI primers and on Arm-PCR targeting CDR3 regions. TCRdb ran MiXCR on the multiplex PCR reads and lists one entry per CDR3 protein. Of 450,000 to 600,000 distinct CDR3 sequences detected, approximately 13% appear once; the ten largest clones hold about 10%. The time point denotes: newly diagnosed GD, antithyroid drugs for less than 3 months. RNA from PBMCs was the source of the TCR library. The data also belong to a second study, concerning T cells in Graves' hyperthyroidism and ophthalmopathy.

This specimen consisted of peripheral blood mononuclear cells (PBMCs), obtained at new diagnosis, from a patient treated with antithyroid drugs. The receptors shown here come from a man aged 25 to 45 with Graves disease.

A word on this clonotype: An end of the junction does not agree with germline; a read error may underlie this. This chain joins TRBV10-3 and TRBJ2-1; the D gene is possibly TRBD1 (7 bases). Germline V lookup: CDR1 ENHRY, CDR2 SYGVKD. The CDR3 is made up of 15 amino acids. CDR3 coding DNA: TGTGCCGTCAGTGACCCAGGGGGGAAGGGCGATGAGCAGTTCTTC. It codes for CAVSDPGGKGDEQFF.

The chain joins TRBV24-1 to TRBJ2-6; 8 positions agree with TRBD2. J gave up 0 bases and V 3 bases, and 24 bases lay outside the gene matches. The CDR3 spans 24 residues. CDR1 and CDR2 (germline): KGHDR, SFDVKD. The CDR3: CATSDLPLGLVLLGRLSGANVLTF. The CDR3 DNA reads TGTGCCACCAGTGATCTACCTTTGGGACTAGTACTCTTAGGGAGGCTCTCTGGGGCCAACGTCCTGACTTTC.

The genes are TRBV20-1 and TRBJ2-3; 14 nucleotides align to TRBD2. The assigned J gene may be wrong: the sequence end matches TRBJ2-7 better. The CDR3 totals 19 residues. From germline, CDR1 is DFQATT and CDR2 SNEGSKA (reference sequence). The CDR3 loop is CSAIRPGPGLAGEDDEQYF. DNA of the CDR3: TGCAGTGCCATAAGGCCCGGACCGGGACTAGCGGGAGAGGATGACGAGCAGTACTTC.

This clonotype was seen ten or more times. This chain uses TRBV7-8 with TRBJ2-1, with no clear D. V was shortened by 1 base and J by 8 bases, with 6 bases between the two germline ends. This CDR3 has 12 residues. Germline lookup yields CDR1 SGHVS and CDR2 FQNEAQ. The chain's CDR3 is CASSLGPDEQFF. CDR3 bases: TGTGCCAGCAGCTTAGGTCCGGATGAGCAGTTCTTC.

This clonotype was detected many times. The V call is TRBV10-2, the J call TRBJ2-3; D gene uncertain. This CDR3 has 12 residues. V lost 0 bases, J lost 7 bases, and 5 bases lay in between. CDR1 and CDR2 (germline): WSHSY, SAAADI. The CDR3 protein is CASSESGYTQYF. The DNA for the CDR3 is TGCGCCAGCAGTGAGTCCGGGTATACGCAGTATTTT.

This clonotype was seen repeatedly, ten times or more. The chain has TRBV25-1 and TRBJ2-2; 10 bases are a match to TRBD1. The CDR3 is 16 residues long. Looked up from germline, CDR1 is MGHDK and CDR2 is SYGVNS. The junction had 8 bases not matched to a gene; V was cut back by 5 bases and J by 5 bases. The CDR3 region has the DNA TGTGCCAGCAGTCCCACTCGGGACAGGGGAACCGGGGAGCTGTTTTTT. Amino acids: CASSPTRDRGTGELFF.

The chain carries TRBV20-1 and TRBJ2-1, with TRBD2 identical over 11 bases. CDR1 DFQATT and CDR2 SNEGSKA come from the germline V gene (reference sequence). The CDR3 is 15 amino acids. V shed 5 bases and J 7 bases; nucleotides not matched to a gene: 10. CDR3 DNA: TGCAGTGCTTCCAAACTAGCGGGAGTTATAAATGAGCAGTTCTTC. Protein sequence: CSASKLAGVINEQFF.

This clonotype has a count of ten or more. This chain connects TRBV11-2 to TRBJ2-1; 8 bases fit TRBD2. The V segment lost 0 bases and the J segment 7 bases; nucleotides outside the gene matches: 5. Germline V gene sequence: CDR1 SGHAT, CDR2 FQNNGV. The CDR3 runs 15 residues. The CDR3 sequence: CASSLEAGEGNEQFF. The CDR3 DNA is TGTGCCAGCAGCTTAGAAGCGGGAGAAGGGAATGAGCAGTTCTTC.